Following are 5 T cell receptor beta chains from one sample sequenced in a study of T cell changes during pregnancy in multiple sclerosis. The repertoire was sequenced with immunoSEQ multiplex PCR; TCRdb's copy has only in-frame clones and lacks some. The profile shows approximately 100,000 clones, about 90% of them singletons. Source: peripheral blood, taken before pregnancy. All receptors derive from a female donor with multiple sclerosis, enrolled in a pregnancy study.

The chain combines TRBV15 with TRBJ1-5, with D tentatively TRBD1 (5 bases). The V gene lost 1 base and the J gene lost 3 bases, with 19 bases spanning the gap. The length of the CDR3 is 18 residues. Germline V gene data show CDR1 as LNHNV and CDR2 as YYDKDF (reference sequence). The CDR3 region has the DNA TGTGCCACCAGCAGAGTTAGCTTCGCAGGGTCGGACAATCAGCCCCAGCATTTT. Protein sequence: CATSRVSFAGSDNQPQHF.

The chain has TRBV28 and TRBJ2-7, with unresolved D. This CDR3 contains 17 residues. Germline CDR1 reads MDHEN; CDR2 reads SYDVKM. V was pared by 2 bases and J by 0 bases, with 17 bases between. This CDR3 reads CASSLSTLRDNSYEQYF. The CDR3 DNA reads TGTGCCAGCAGTTTAAGTACTTTGCGAGACAACTCCTACGAGCAGTACTTC.

V gene TRBV9 combines with J gene TRBJ2-3; maybe TRBD2 (6 bases). Trimming cost V 6 bases and J 3 bases, with 11 bases left between them. Germline CDR1 SGDLS, CDR2 YYNGEE. The CDR3 runs 13 residues. The CDR3 region is CASTRGGTDTQYF. As DNA, the CDR3 is TGTGCCAGCACCCGTGGGGGGACAGATACGCAGTATTTT. Variable domain in full (rest from reference TRBV9 and TRBJ2-3): DSGVTQTPKHLITATGQRVTLRCSPRSGDLSVYWYQQSLDQGLQFLIQYYNGEERAKGNILERFSAQQFPDLHSELNLSSLELGDSALYFCASTRGGTDTQYFGPGTRLTVL.

The gene calls are TRBV9 and TRBJ2-2, with TRBD2 matching 7 bases. Germline V gene data show CDR1 as SGDLS and CDR2 as YYNGEE. This CDR3 comprises 16 residues. Trimming at V came to 2 bases and at J to 1 base, leaving 5 bases not matched to a gene. The CDR3 loop is CASSVSERGNTGELFF. For the CDR3, the DNA is TGTGCCAGCAGCGTCAGCGAGCGGGGGAACACCGGGGAGCTGTTTTTT.

The rearrangement links TRBV6-5 to TRBJ1-2, with D possibly matching TRBD1 (5 bases). V was shortened by 0 bases and J by 2 bases, with 7 bases between the two germline ends. The CDR3 is made up of 14 amino acids. Germline lookup yields CDR1 MNHEY and CDR2 SVGAGI. This CDR3 is CASSYSTENYGYTF. The CDR3 DNA sequence: TGTGCCAGCAGTTACTCGACAGAGAACTATGGCTACACCTTC.